The 17 T cell receptor beta chains below all came from one sample that was sequenced in a study of shared clonotypes between healthy human individuals. Measured with immunoSEQ multiplex PCR; TCRdb has only the in-frame clones, and not every one. The sample lists more than 500,000 clones; about 96% were seen once. The specimen was naive CD4+ T cells sorted from blood. Subset defined: CD45RA+ positively selected. The receptors derive from a woman aged 25 to 39 in good health.

The chain has TRBV5-1 and TRBJ2-2, with 9 bases lining up with TRBD2. Germline values: CDR1 SGHRS, CDR2 YFSETQ. The V segment lost 1 base and the J segment 4 bases; nucleotides outside the gene matches: 5. This CDR3 is 16 amino acids long. The CDR3: CASSLLAGDGTGELFF. The CDR3 DNA sequence: TGCGCCAGCAGCTTGTTAGCGGGAGATGGCACCGGGGAGCTGTTTTTT.

DNA for the CDR3: TGTGCCAGCAAGGCGGTTAGCACAGATACGCAGTATTTT. Its translation is CASKAVSTDTQYF. V usage is TRBV28 and J usage is TRBJ2-3; D unresolved. V gave up 7 bases and J gave up 0 bases, with 8 bases separating them. CDR3 length: 13 amino acids. CDR1 and CDR2 from the germline V gene are MDHEN and SYDVKM.

The chain couples TRBV4-1 to TRBJ2-2, with D possibly being TRBD1 or TRBD2 (5 bases each). The CDR3 has 14 residues. V was clipped by 0 bases and J by 6 bases, with 8 bases between them. The germline V gene encodes CDR1 MGHRA and CDR2 YSYEKL. CDR3 amino acids: CASSQDWGSGELFF. The CDR3 coding sequence is TGCGCCAGCAGCCAAGATTGGGGGTCCGGGGAGCTGTTTTTT.

The V and J genes are TRBV6-1 and TRBJ2-7, with 12 positions matching TRBD1. CDR3 size: 15 residues. After removal of 3 bases from V and 4 bases from J, the junction contained 4 bases not matched to a gene. In germline, CDR1 is MNHNS, CDR2 SASEGT. This CDR3 reads CASSDPGQGAYEQYF. The CDR3 region has the DNA TGTGCCAGCAGTGACCCGGGACAGGGGGCTTACGAGCAGTACTTC.

This clone came up once. The V gene is TRBV7-3, the J gene TRBJ1-5; no clear D. The CDR3 length is 16 residues. Trimming cost V 3 bases and J 2 bases, with 14 bases left between them. Germline V CDR1 and CDR2: SGHTA, FQGTGA. CDR3 DNA: TGTGCCAGCAGCTTTACAGTTGTGGTAGGCAATCAGCCCCAGCATTTT. Protein product: CASSFTVVVGNQPQHF. Based on the CDR3 plus reference TRBV7-3 and TRBJ1-5, the full variable domain is GAGVSQTPSNKVTEKGKYVELRCDPISGHTALYWYRQSLGQGPEFLIYFQGTGAADDSGLPNDRFFAVRPEGSVSTLKIQRTERGDSAVYLCASSFTVVVGNQPQHFGDGTRLSIL.

In this sample, this clone turned up once. The rearrangement joins TRBV19 to TRBJ2-2; 9 bases agree with TRBD2. CDR3 length equals 15 residues. Germline V gene data show CDR1 as LNHDA and CDR2 as SQIVND (reference sequence). The trim removed 10 bases at V and 5 bases at J, leaving 11 bases unmatched. The CDR3 region has the DNA TGTGCCACTAACATAGCGGGAGTAGTGACCGGGGAGCTGTTTTTT. This sequence encodes CATNIAGVVTGELFF.

The chain is built from TRBV30 and TRBJ2-1, with D unclear. The V end lost 3 bases, the J end lost 3 bases, and 9 bases lay between the germline ends. The length of the CDR3 is 13 residues. Germline lookup yields CDR1 GTSNPN and CDR2 SVGIG (reference sequence). The CDR3 is CAWRRPVYNEQFF. Here the CDR3 DNA reads TGTGCCTGGAGGAGGCCGGTCTACAATGAGCAGTTCTTC.

This CDR3 reads CASSYWGQVVETQYF. DNA for the CDR3: TGTGCCAGCAGTTACTGGGGACAGGTAGTGGAGACCCAGTACTTC. The V and J genes are TRBV6-5 and TRBJ2-5; 8 nucleotides agree with TRBD1. The germline CDR1 and CDR2 sequences are MNHEY and SVGAGI. V was clipped by 1 base and J by 5 bases; unmatched bases: 6. The CDR3 has 15 residues.

The chain recombines TRBV11-2 with TRBJ2-5; 10 bases line up with TRBD2. V gave up 2 bases and J gave up 2 bases; unmatched junction bases: 2. The CDR3 is made up of 15 amino acids. The germline V gene encodes CDR1 SGHAT and CDR2 FQNNGV. The DNA of the CDR3 is TGTGCCAGCAGCTTACCTAGCGGGAGTCAAGAGACCCAGTACTTC. Protein sequence: CASSLPSGSQETQYF.

This clone is a singleton in its sample. The V gene is TRBV30, the J gene TRBJ1-6; the D is unclear. This CDR3 region has 11 residues. Deletions cut 4 bases from V and 10 bases from J, with 8 bases between. Looked up from germline, CDR1 is GTSNPN and CDR2 is SVGIG (reference sequence). The CDR3 region has the DNA TGTGCCTGGACAAACGGGTCACCCCTCCACTTT. This translates into CAWTNGSPLHF.

The chain is built from TRBV30 and TRBJ2-7; D gene uncertain. This CDR3 spans 12 amino acids. Germline-derived CDR1 and CDR2 are GTSNPN and SVGIG (reference sequence). The V gene lost 2 bases and the J gene lost 7 bases, with 12 bases spanning the gap. The CDR3 loop reads CAWSSNLGEQYF. In DNA form, the CDR3 reads TGTGCCTGGAGTAGTAATCTGGGGGAGCAGTACTTC.

V gene TRBV5-4 combines with J gene TRBJ1-1, with 8 bases fitting TRBD1. J lost 1 base, V lost 0 bases, and 14 bases had no gene match. The CDR3 spans 19 residues. In germline, CDR1 is SGHNT, CDR2 YYREEE (reference sequence). The DNA for the CDR3 is TGTGCCAGCAGCTTGGGCGGACACAGGGGGACTTTAGGGAACACTGAAGCTTTCTTT. This sequence encodes CASSLGGHRGTLGNTEAFF.

The chain links TRBV6-1 to TRBJ2-1; 10 bases map to TRBD2. Germline loops: CDR1 MNHNS, CDR2 SASEGT. Trimming removed 4 bases from V and 9 bases from J; junction bases left unmatched: 9. CDR3 size: 15 residues. The CDR3 reads CASSALAGVYGEQFF. CDR3 in DNA: TGTGCCAGCAGTGCCCTAGCGGGAGTCTACGGTGAGCAGTTCTTC.

As regards this clone: One end of the junction does not line up with germline, which may come from a read error. This CDR3 is also generated by other DNA sequences in the sample. This rearrangement joins TRBV7-9 to TRBJ1-2, with a tentative D call TRBD1 (5 bases). CDR3 length: 13 residues. The germline V gene encodes CDR1 SEHNR and CDR2 FQNEAQ (reference sequence). In DNA, the CDR3 is TGTGCCAGCAGCTTAGGGACAAACTACGGCTACACCTTC. Protein: CASSLGTNYGYTF.

The V gene is TRBV25-1, the J gene TRBJ2-1, with TRBD2 as a possible D gene (6 bases). V lost 6 bases, J lost 0 bases, and 15 bases lay in between. CDR3 length equals 16 residues. Germline-derived CDR1 and CDR2 are MGHDK and SYGVNS. The CDR3: CASRDLSGDSYNEQFF. CDR3 DNA: TGTGCCAGCAGGGACCTTAGCGGAGACTCCTACAATGAGCAGTTCTTC.

CDR3 DNA sequence: TGTGCCAGCAGTGAATCGGGGACAAACATTCAGTACTTC. Encoded protein: CASSESGTNIQYF. The J gene is TRBJ2-4, the V gene TRBV2; D could derive from TRBD1 or TRBD2 (5 bases each). Looked up from germline, CDR1 is SNHLY and CDR2 is FYNNEI. This CDR3 is 13 amino acids long. The germline V and J ends were trimmed by 2 bases and 6 bases, with 8 bases remaining between them. The full variable domain, completed using reference TRBV2 and TRBJ2-4, is EPEVTQTPSHQVTQMGQEVILRCVPISNHLYFYWYRQILGQKVEFLVSFYNNEISEKSEIFDDQFSVERPDGSNFTLKIRSTKLEDSAMYFCASSESGTNIQYFGAGTRLSVL.

The rearrangement joins TRBV19 to TRBJ2-1, with D perhaps being TRBD1 or TRBD2 (5 bases each). V was cut by 11 bases and J by 10 bases, with 21 bases left in between. From germline, CDR1 is LNHDA and CDR2 SQIVND (reference sequence). The CDR3 has 13 residues. CDR3 in amino acids: CASSSRGLGEQFF. CDR3 coding DNA: TGTGCCTCTAGTAGTCGGGGCCTCGGGGAGCAGTTCTTC. The whole variable domain, filled in from reference TRBV19 and TRBJ2-1, reads DGGITQSPKYLFRKEGQNVTLSCEQNLNHDAMYWYRQDPGQGLRLIYYSQIVNDFQKGDIAEGYSVSREKKESFPLTVTSAQKNPTAFYLCASSSRGLGEQFFGPGTRLTVL.